This T cell receptor beta chain was observed in a study of OX40 agonist ivuxolimab in advanced cancers. About the investigation overall: Ivuxolimab, which targeted the costimulatory receptor OX40 (CD134), was an agonistic, fully human IgG2 monoclonal antibody. Intravenous ivuxolimab was administered to patients every 2 weeks at six dose levels: 0.01, 0.1, 0.3, 1.5, 3 and 10 mg/kg. Of the roughly 50 dose-escalation patients, hepatocellular carcinoma was present in approximately 20, melanoma in approximately 15, renal cell carcinoma in 9 and head and neck cancer in 9. A male proportion of 82.7% and a mean age of 60 years, ranging from 23 to 79, were recorded for the dose-escalation cohort. Prior anti-PD-1, anti-PD-L1 or anti-CTLA-4 therapy was permitted, and checkpoint inhibitors had been received by 30% to 40% of dose-escalation patients. Three dose-escalation patients achieved partial responses, one with hepatocellular carcinoma and two with cutaneous melanoma. The purpose of peripheral TCRbeta sequencing was to test whether ivuxolimab changed TCR sequence diversity and led to clonal T-cell expansion. The monotherapy dose-escalation portion (N ≈ 56 patients) of the phase I ivuxolimab trial is reported in the paper.

Genomic DNA was isolated from the sorted cells so that the TCRbeta CDR3 region could be sequenced. TCRbeta CDR3 regions were sequenced using the immunoSEQ Assay. The table was pulled from immuneACCESS by TCRdb, which kept in-frame rearrangements only. Such tables lose some clones; where checked, under half of the loss comes from unresolved V genes, and the rest has no known cause. The sample table holds 95,000 to 100,000 clones, of which 90% were seen once. Clones ranked in the top ten supply 1.5% to 2% of the sample. Comments on this clone: No cognate antigen has been identified for it. Base qualities are missing; no much larger clone stands one base away.

What the study reported, not specific to this receptor: Antigen specificity was not determined for the clonally expanded peripheral T cells. In the 0.1-3.0 mg/kg groups, partial responders were among the patients with the lowest normalized peripheral clonal expansion, particularly in CD8+ T cells. At doses of 0.1 to 3.0 mg/kg, clonal expansion of both CD4+ and CD8+ blood T cells was observed from baseline to week 6. After ivuxolimab, expanded clones were on average more numerous among CD8+ T cells than among CD4+ T cells. Low levels of normalized T-cell clonal expansion were also shown by some nonresponding patients.

There are 15 amino acids in the CDR3, from cysteine to phenylalanine inclusive. Of all the DNA, just the CDR3 is kept, 45 bases in frame from base 1. Trimming leaves V shorter by 2 bases and J shorter by 7 bases, with the junction holding 12 bases beyond the gene matches. CDR1 SQVTM and CDR2 ANQGSEA are derived from the germline V gene. Patients with a history of autoimmune disease or receiving systemic immunosuppression were excluded from the trial. Peripheral blood for TCR sequencing was collected from all dose cohorts at baseline, on cycle 4 day 1, and on cycle 7 day 1. Samples were obtained from an open-label, multicenter, first-in-human phase I dose-escalation trial of ivuxolimab. The trial enrolled adults with locally advanced or metastatic head and neck squamous cell, hepatocellular, melanoma or renal cell carcinoma. CD4+ and CD8+ T cells were sorted separately from peripheral blood before TCR sequencing.

The sequence derives from an adult with an advanced solid tumor such as melanoma, head and neck, liver or kidney cancer. The sequence joins TRBV29-1 to TRBJ2-7; 9 junctional bases match TRBD1. This specimen was CD4+ or CD8+ T cells sorted from blood, taken in a trial of the OX40 agonist ivuxolimab. The CDR3 amino acid sequence is: CSVEFPADRGDEQYF. In nucleotides, the sequence is TGCAGCGTTGAATTCCCCGCCGACAGGGGGGATGAGCAGTACTTC.